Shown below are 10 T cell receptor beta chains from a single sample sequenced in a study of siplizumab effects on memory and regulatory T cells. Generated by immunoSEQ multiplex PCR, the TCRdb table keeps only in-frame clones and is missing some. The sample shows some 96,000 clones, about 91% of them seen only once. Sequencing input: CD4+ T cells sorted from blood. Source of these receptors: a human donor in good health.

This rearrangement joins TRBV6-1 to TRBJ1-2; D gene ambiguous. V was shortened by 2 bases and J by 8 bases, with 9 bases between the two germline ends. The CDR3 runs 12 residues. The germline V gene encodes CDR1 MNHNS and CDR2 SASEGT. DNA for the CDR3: TGTGCCAGCAGTGAATTACGGATCGGCTACACCTTC. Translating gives CASSELRIGYTF.

This chain's CDR3 is CASRARELFF. CDR3 DNA sequence: TGTGCCAGCAGGGCCAGGGAACTGTTTTTT. This sequence joins TRBV6-5 and TRBJ1-4, with D perhaps TRBD1 (5 bases). Trimming left V 6 bases short and J 12 bases short, with 8 bases between. This CDR3 has 10 residues. The germline V gene encodes CDR1 MNHEY and CDR2 SVGAGI.

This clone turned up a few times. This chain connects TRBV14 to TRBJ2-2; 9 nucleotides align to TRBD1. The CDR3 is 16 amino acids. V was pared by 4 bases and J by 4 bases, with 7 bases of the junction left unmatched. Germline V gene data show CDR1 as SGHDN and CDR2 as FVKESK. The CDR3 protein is CASSLPGQGLTGELFF. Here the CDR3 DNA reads TGTGCCAGCAGCCTACCGGGACAGGGCCTCACCGGGGAGCTGTTTTTT.

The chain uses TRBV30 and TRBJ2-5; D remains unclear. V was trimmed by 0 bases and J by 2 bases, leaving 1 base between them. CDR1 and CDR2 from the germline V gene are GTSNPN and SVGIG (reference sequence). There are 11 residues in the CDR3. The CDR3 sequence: CAWSVQETQYF. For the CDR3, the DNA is TGTGCCTGGAGTGTACAAGAGACCCAGTACTTC.

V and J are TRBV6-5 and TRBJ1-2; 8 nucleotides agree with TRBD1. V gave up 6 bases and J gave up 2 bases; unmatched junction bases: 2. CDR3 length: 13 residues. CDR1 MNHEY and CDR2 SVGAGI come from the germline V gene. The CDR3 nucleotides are TGTGCCAGCAGGCGGACAGGGAACTATGGCTACACCTTC. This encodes CASRRTGNYGYTF.

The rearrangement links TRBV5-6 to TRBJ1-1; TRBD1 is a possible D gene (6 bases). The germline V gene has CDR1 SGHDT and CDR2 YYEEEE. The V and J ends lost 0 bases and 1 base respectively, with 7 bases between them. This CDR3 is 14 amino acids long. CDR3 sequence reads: CASSLAGQNTEAFF. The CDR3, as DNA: TGTGCCAGCAGCTTGGCGGGACAGAACACTGAAGCTTTCTTT.

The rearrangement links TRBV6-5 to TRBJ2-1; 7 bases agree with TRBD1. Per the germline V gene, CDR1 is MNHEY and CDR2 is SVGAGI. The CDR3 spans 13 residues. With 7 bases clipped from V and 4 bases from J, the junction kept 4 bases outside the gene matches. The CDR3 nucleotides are TGTGCCAGCACCCGGGGACAGTACAATGAGCAGTTCTTC. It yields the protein CASTRGQYNEQFF.

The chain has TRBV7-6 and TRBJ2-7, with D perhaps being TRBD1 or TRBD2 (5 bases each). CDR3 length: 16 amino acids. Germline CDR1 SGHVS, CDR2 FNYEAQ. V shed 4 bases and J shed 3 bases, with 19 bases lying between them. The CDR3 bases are TGTGCCAGCAGCTCATACCGGGACCCGGACTTCTACGAGCAGTACTTC. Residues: CASSSYRDPDFYEQYF.

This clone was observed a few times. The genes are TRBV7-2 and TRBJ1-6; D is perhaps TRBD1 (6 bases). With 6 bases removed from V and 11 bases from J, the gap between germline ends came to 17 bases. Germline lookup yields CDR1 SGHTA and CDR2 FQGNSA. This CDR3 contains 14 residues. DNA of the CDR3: TGTGCCAGCAGTCCCAGTGGGCAGGGGCCACCCCTCCACTTT. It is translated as CASSPSGQGPPLHF.

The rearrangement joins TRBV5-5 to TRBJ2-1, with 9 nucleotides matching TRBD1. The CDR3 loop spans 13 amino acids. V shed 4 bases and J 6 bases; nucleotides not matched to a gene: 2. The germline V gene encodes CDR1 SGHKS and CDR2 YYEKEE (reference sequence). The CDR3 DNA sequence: TGTGCCAGCAGCAGACAGGGGGTCAATGAGCAGTTCTTC. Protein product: CASSRQGVNEQFF.